This T cell receptor (beta chain) was identified during a study of molecular identifiers for immune sequencing clone quantification. CDR1 is DFQATT and CDR2 is SNEGSKA in the germline V gene (reference sequence). The CDR3 length is 15 residues. V was pared by 3 bases and J by 2 bases, with 16 bases between. MiXCR, applied by TCRdb to the PCR reads, yields one record per CDR3 protein. The sample consists of about 640,000 distinct CDR3 sequences, 15% to 20% of them appearing once. Study-level points and caveats: A shared barcode on identical TCR molecules could lead to underestimated sizes for highly expanded clones.

With regard to this clonotype: Its antigen remains unknown.

The sequence was collected from a human donor in good health. Some libraries in this study had Jurkat cell RNA spiked in. This sequence joins TRBV20-1 and TRBJ2-5; D remains unclear. The sample comprised naive CD8+ T cells from blood, with Jurkat cell RNA spiked in. Stated subset: FACS-sorted CD8+CD4-CCR7+CD45RA+ naive T cells. The CDR3 protein is CSASSVPLGQETQYF. The CDR3 DNA follows: TGCAGTGCTAGTTCGGTTCCCCTGGGGCAAGAGACCCAGTACTTC.